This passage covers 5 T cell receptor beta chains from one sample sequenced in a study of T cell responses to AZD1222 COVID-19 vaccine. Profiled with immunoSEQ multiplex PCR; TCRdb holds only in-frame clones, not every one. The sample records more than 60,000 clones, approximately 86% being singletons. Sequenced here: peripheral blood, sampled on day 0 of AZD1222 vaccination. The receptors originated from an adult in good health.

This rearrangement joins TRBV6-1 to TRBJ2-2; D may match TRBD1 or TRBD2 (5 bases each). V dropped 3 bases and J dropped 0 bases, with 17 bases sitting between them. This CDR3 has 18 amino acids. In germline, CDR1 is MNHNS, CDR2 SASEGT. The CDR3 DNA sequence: TGTGCCAGCAGTGACCGGGGCTTAAGGAATTCGAACACCGGGGAGCTGTTTTTT. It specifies CASSDRGLRNSNTGELFF.

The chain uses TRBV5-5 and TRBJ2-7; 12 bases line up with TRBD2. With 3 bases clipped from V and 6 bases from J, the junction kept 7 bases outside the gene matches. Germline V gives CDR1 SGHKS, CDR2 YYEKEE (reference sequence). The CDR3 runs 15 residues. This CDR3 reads CASSSLAGGDSEQYF. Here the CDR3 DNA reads TGTGCCAGCAGCTCCCTAGCGGGAGGGGACTCCGAGCAGTACTTC.

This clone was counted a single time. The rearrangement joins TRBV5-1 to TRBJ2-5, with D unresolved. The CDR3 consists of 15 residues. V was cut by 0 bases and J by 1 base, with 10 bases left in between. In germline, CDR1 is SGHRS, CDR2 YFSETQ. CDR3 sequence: CASSLVWGTQETQYF. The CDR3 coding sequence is TGCGCCAGCAGCTTGGTGTGGGGTACCCAAGAGACCCAGTACTTC.

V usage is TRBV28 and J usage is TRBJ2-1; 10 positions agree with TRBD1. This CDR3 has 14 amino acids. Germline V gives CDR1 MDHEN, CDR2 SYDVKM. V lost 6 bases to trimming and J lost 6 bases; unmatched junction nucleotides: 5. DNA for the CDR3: TGTGCCAGCAGGAGACAGGGGGCAATCAATGAGCAGTTCTTC. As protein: CASRRQGAINEQFF.

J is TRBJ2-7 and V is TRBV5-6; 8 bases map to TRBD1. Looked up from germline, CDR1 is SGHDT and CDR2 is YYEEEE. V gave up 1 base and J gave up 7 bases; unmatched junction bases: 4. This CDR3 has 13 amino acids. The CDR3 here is CASSLKDREEQYF. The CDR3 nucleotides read TGTGCCAGCAGCTTGAAGGACAGGGAAGAGCAGTACTTC.